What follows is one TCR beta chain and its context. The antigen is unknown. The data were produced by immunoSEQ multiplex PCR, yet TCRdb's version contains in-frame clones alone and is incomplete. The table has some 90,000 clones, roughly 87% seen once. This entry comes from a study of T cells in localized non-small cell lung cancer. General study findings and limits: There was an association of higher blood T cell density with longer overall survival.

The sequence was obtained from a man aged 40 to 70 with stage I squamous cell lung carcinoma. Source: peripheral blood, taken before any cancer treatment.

The CDR3 sequence: CASSFRGRDGYTF. CDR3 sequence (DNA): TGTGCCAGCAGCTTCAGGGGGCGGGATGGCTACACCTTC. The rearrangement joins TRBV7-9 to TRBJ1-2; 8 bases are shared with TRBD1. This CDR3 contains 13 residues. Germline loops: CDR1 SEHNR, CDR2 FQNEAQ (reference sequence). The trim removed 3 bases at V and 6 bases at J, leaving 3 bases unmatched.